This passage covers 14 T cell receptor beta chains from one sample sequenced in a study of shared clonotypes between healthy human individuals. Measured with immunoSEQ multiplex PCR; TCRdb has only the in-frame clones, and not every one. Of under 2.5 million clones in the sample, 80% to 95% are singletons; the top ten hold about 0.41%. The source material was naive CD4+ T cells from PBMCs. Regarding subset: CD45RA+ positively selected. These receptors were obtained from a man aged 18 to 35 in good health. Some clones in this sample may be carry-over from other donors' samples.

J is TRBJ1-1 and V is TRBV7-3; possible D gene TRBD1, 6 bases. The ends were cut back, 6 bases at V and 3 bases at J, with 11 bases in the middle. Germline CDR1 reads SGHTA; CDR2 reads FQGTGA. CDR3 size: 13 residues. The CDR3 region has the DNA TGTGCCAGCAGTCGCAGACAGGACACTGAAGCTTTCTTT. Protein: CASSRRQDTEAFF.

About this clone: One base away lies a much larger clone, so this may be a sequencing read error. The chain carries TRBV4-1 and TRBJ2-3; D is uncertain. The V end lost 5 bases, the J end lost 2 bases, and 2 bases lay between the germline ends. The CDR3 sequence is 11 residues long. Germline loops: CDR1 MGHRA, CDR2 YSYEKL. CDR3 in DNA: TGCGCCAGCAGCTACACAGATACGCAGTATTTT. It codes for CASSYTDTQYF.

Of note for this clone: Other DNA sequences in the sample encode the same CDR3. This chain links TRBV11-2 with TRBJ1-2; D is unclear. The ends were cut back, 1 base at V and 4 bases at J, with 4 bases in the middle. Germline values: CDR1 SGHAT, CDR2 FQNNGV. The CDR3 sequence is 12 residues long. The CDR3 region is CASSLGSYGYTF. The CDR3 DNA is TGTGCCAGCAGCTTAGGCAGCTATGGCTACACCTTC.

With regard to this clone: The sample holds other DNA sequences that translate to the same CDR3. This chain joins TRBV2 and TRBJ1-1, with no clear D. CDR3 length: 13 residues. CDR1 is SNHLY and CDR2 is FYNNEI in the germline V gene. The V end lost 1 base, the J end lost 1 base, and 4 bases lay between the germline ends. Written as DNA, the CDR3 is TGTGCCAGCAGTGAAGAACAGAACACTGAAGCTTTCTTT. This gives the protein CASSEEQNTEAFF.

This clone was counted a single time. The chain joins TRBV2 to TRBJ1-1; unclear D gene. Deletions cut 2 bases from V and 2 bases from J, with 15 bases between. The CDR3 contains 16 residues. Germline V lookup: CDR1 SNHLY, CDR2 FYNNEI. CDR3 protein: CASSEFGPGLNTEAFF. In nucleotides, the CDR3 is TGTGCCAGCAGTGAATTTGGCCCTGGCCTAAACACTGAAGCTTTCTTT.

For this clone: A junction boundary mismatches the germline segment, possibly from a read error. The chain uses TRBV11-1 and TRBJ2-5, with 10 bases fitting TRBD2. Per germline, CDR1 SGHAT and CDR2 FQDESV (reference sequence). The CDR3 is 15 residues long. The CDR3 DNA reads as TGTGCCAGCAGCCTAGCGGGAGTGTTCACAGAGACCCAGTACTTC. Its translation: CASSLAGVFTETQYF. The whole variable domain, remainder taken from reference TRBV11-1 and TRBJ2-5, is EAEVAQSPRYKITEKSQAVAFWCDPISGHATLYWYRQILGQGPELLVQFQDESVVDDSQLPKDRFSAERLKGVDSTLKIQPAELGDSAMYLCASSLAGVFTETQYFGPGTRLLVL.

The chain combines TRBV30 with TRBJ2-3; D might be TRBD1 or TRBD2, each matching 5 bases. The CDR3 loop spans 13 amino acids. The V end lost 8 bases, the J end lost 4 bases, and 16 bases lay between the germline ends. From germline, CDR1 is GTSNPN and CDR2 SVGIG (reference sequence). In nucleotides, the CDR3 is TGTGCCGGGGCTGGGGGAGAAGCAGATACGCAGTATTTT. Translation: CAGAGGEADTQYF. Together with reference TRBV30 and TRBJ2-3, the CDR3 gives the full variable domain: SQTIHQWPATLVQPVGSPLSLECTVEGTSNPNLYWYRQAAGRGLQLLFYSVGIGQISSEVPQNLSASRPQDRQFILSSKKLLLSDSGFYLCAGAGGEADTQYFGPGTRLTVL.

The gene calls are TRBV6-1 and TRBJ2-7, with D perhaps being TRBD1 or TRBD2 (5 bases each). With 1 base removed from V and 0 bases from J, the gap between germline ends came to 7 bases. The CDR3 length is 14 residues. CDR1 and CDR2 from the germline V gene are MNHNS and SASEGT. CDR3 loop: CASSEVGTSYEQYF. CDR3 DNA: TGTGCCAGCAGTGAAGTAGGGACCTCCTACGAGCAGTACTTC.

V is TRBV6-1 and J is TRBJ2-3, with D tentatively TRBD1 or TRBD2 (7 bases each). Germline V gene data show CDR1 as MNHNS and CDR2 as SASEGT. This CDR3 contains 14 residues. The CDR3 DNA reads as TGTGGGGGAGGGCGACAGGGAAGCACAGATACGCAGTATTTT. This codes for CGGGRQGSTDTQYF.

The gene calls are TRBV27 and TRBJ2-7; TRBD1 matches 9 bases. Germline lookup yields CDR1 MNHEY and CDR2 SMNVEV (reference sequence). Trimming took 4 bases from V and 2 from J; bases not matched to a gene: 6. The CDR3 extends over 15 amino acids. The CDR3 is CASSSGTGRAYEQYF. In DNA, the CDR3 is TGTGCCAGCAGTTCGGGGACAGGGAGGGCCTACGAGCAGTACTTC.

The V and J genes are TRBV6-1 and TRBJ1-1, with 7 bases matching TRBD1. Germline lookup yields CDR1 MNHNS and CDR2 SASEGT. The length of the CDR3 is 13 residues. The ends lost 5 bases at V and 7 bases at J; junction bases unmatched: 7. This chain's CDR3 is CASSIRDRLEAFF. CDR3 in DNA: TGTGCCAGCAGTATCCGGGACAGACTTGAAGCTTTCTTT.

This clone has only one observation. The chain uses TRBV5-3 and TRBJ1-5, with a tentative D call TRBD1 (5 bases). TRBV5-3 is placed among ORFs of uncertain function. The ends were cut back, 6 bases at V and 2 bases at J, with 18 bases in the middle. This CDR3 spans 16 amino acids. This CDR3 reads CARTPAAGAGNQPQHF. In DNA, the CDR3 is TGTGCCAGAACCCCAGCGGCTGGGGCGGGCAATCAGCCCCAGCATTTT.

This chain connects TRBV6-1 to TRBJ1-4; no reliable D call. CDR1 is MNHNS and CDR2 is SASEGT in the germline V gene. V lost 7 bases and J 4 bases, leaving 13 bases between the germline ends. There are 14 residues in the CDR3. The CDR3 region is CASTQYGVNEKLFF. The CDR3 coding sequence is TGTGCCAGCACCCAATACGGGGTTAATGAAAAACTGTTTTTT.

CDR3 loop: CASRSSSGSYEQYF. CDR3 sequence (DNA): TGTGCCAGCAGATCCTCTAGCGGGAGCTACGAGCAGTACTTC. The chain couples TRBV2 to TRBJ2-7; TRBD2 agrees at 10 bases. Unmatched junction bases numbered 5, after V lost 6 bases and J lost 3 bases. Looked up from germline, CDR1 is SNHLY and CDR2 is FYNNEI. This CDR3 is built from 14 residues.